The entry below gives a single TCR beta chain sequence along with its context. This sample was taken from a study of blood T cell repertoires in COVID-19. Under the authors' procedure: The assay estimated nucleated cells by amplifying reference gene primers. TCRdb keeps only in-frame clones here, not all; method: immunoSEQ multiplex PCR. The V and J calls and clone size are taken from that table; D and trimming were inferred from the DNA. The sample holds tens of thousands of clones, 89% seen once. The TCR sequence derives from a man aged 80 or over with acute or convalescent COVID-19. The sample was peripheral blood.

CDR3 residues: CASSIGNREIWTEAFF. As DNA, the CDR3 is TGTGCCAGTAGTATAGGCAACAGGGAGATATGGACTGAAGCTTTCTTT. The gene calls are TRBV19 and TRBJ1-1; tentative D call: TRBD1 (6 bases). The CDR3 is 16 amino acids. Germline assignment: CDR1 LNHDA and CDR2 SQIVND (reference sequence). Between the trimmed V and J ends, which lost 1 base and 5 bases, there was a span of 17 bases.